This is a list of T cell receptor beta chains from one sample in a study of Tregs in tolerant kidney transplant recipients. The repertoire was sequenced with immunoSEQ multiplex PCR; TCRdb's copy has only in-frame clones and lacks some. This table has approximately 60,000 clones, about 86% appearing once. Sample: CD4+ T cells from blood. These receptors were collected from a human donor in good health. Each CDR3 is given with its conserved first and last residue. The order of the fields is clone size, CDR3 length, D gene, V gene, J gene, CDR3 DNA, CDR3 protein. The D gene is left open where the match is weak. Where a row states a size, it is once, few, many or the class of an expanded clone; other rows omit it.

>NA|14|NA|TRBV18|TRBJ1-5
TGTGCCAGCTCACCGCTGGATAGCAATCAGCCCCAGCATTTT
CASSPLDSNQPQHF
>few|14|NA|TRBV11-2|TRBJ1-4
TGTGCCAGCAGCTTAGAAGGGACAACCTTGGCAAGGTTTTTT
CASSLEGTTLARFF
>NA|15|NA|TRBV15|TRBJ2-7
TGTGCCACCAGCAGAGGTAGGACAATGGTCTACGAGCAGTACTTC
CATSRGRTMVYEQYF
>NA|14|NA|TRBV2|TRBJ1-1
TGTGCCAGCAGTGTTTACGACAGCAACACTGAAGCTTTCTTT
CASSVYDSNTEAFF
>NA|16|TRBD2|TRBV5-6|TRBJ2-5
TGTGCCAGCAGCCCCGGACTAGCGGGAGGATCAGAGACCCAGTACTTC
CASSPGLAGGSETQYF
>NA|18|TRBD2|TRBV27|TRBJ2-1
TGTGCCAGCAGTTTAGCTCGGACTAGCGGGGGACACTACAATGAGCAGTTCTTC
CASSLARTSGGHYNEQFF
>NA|16|NA|TRBV4-3|TRBJ1-2
TGCGCCAGCAGCCAAGATTTTAGGAGAACTAACTATGGCTACACCTTC
CASSQDFRRTNYGYTF
>medium-sized|14|NA|TRBV7-6|TRBJ2-2
TGTGCCAGCAGCTTACTCTCCGGGACCGGGGAGCTGTTTTTT
CASSLLSGTGELFF
>many|14|TRBD2|TRBV7-2|TRBJ2-5
TGTGCCAGCAGCTTACTAGCGGGAGTCGAGACCCAGTACTTC
CASSLLAGVETQYF
>few|13|NA|TRBV19|TRBJ2-2
TGTGCCAGTAGGACACAGGGAGCCGGGGAGCTGTTTTTT
CASRTQGAGELFF
>NA|16|NA|TRBV4-1|TRBJ1-1
TGCGCCAGCAGGGCGGGAGTTTTGGAAGCTAGGACTGAAGCTTTCTTT
CASRAGVLEARTEAFF
>NA|14|NA|TRBV4-2|TRBJ2-7
TGTGCCAGCAGCCAAGCCCCAGACTCCTACGAGCAGTACTTC
CASSQAPDSYEQYF
>NA|16|NA|TRBV5-1|TRBJ2-1
TGCGCCAGCAGCTTGGAAGGGGTTCTCCCCTACAATGAGCAGTTCTTC
CASSLEGVLPYNEQFF
>NA|13|NA|TRBV27|TRBJ2-7
TGTGCCAGCAGAGGTACAGTGTCCTACGAGCAGTACTTC
CASRGTVSYEQYF
>few|12|NA|TRBV7-9|TRBJ1-1
TGTGCCAGCAGCTTAGTTACCACTGAAGCTTTCTTT
CASSLVTTEAFF
>once|14|NA|TRBV30|TRBJ1-6
TGTGCCTGGTGTTACGGGACGTCTAATTCACCCCTCCACTTT
CAWCYGTSNSPLHF
>NA|13|NA|TRBV7-2|TRBJ1-2
TGTGCCAGCAGCTTAGACGGGAACCATGGCTACACCTTC
CASSLDGNHGYTF
>NA|14|NA|TRBV5-1|TRBJ2-3
TGCGCCAGCACTGACGGCGGGAGCACAGATACGCAGTATTTT
CASTDGGSTDTQYF
>NA|16|NA|TRBV2|TRBJ1-1
TGTGCCAGCAGTGAAGGTAGGGCGGCGCTGAACACTGAAGCTTTCTTT
CASSEGRAALNTEAFF
>NA|20|NA|TRBV7-3|TRBJ1-6
TGTGCCAGCAGCTTATTTCCGCTACATTCTTCTAGCTCCTATAATTCACCCCTCCACTTT
CASSLFPLHSSSSYNSPLHF